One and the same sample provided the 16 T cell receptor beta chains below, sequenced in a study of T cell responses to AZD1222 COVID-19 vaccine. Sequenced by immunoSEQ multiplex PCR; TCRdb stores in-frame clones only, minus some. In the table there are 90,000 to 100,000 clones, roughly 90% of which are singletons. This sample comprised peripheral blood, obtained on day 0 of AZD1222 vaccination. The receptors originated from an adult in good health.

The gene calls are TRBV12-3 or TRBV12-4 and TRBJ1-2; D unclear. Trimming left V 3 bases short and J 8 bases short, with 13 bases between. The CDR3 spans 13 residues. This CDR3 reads CASSFIPWEGYTF. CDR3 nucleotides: TGTGCCAGCAGTTTTATTCCGTGGGAGGGCTACACCTTC.

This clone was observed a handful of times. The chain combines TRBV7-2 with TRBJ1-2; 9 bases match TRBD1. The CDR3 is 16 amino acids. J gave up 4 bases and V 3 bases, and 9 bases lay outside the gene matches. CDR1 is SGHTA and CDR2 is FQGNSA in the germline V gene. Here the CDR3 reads CASSLTGQGTSYGYTF. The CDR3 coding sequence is TGTGCCAGCAGCTTGACCGGACAGGGGACTTCCTATGGCTACACCTTC.

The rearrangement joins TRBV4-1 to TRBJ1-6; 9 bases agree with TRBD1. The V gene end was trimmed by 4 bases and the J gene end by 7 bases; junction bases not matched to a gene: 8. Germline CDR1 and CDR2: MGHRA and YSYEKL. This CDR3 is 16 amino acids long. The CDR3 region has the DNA TGCGCCAGCAGCCTCGGGGTGGGGACAGGGAATTCACCCCTCCACTTT. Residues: CASSLGVGTGNSPLHF.

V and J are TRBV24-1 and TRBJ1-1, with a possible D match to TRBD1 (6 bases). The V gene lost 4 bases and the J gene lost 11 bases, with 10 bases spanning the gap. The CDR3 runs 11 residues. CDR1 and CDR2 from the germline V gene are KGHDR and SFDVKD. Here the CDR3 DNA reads TGTGCCACCAGTGACGGGACACGTGCTTTCTTT. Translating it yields CATSDGTRAFF.

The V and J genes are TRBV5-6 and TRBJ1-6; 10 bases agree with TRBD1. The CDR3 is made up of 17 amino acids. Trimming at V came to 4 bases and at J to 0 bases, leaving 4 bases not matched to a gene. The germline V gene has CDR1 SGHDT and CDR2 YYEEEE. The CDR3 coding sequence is TGTGCCAGCAGCCCGGGACAGGGGATCTCCTATAATTCACCCCTCCACTTT. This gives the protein CASSPGQGISYNSPLHF.

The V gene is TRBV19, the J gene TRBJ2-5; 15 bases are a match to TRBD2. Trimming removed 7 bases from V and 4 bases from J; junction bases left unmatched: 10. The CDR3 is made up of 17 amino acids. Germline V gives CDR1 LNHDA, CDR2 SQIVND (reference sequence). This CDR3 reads CASKAGTSGRSGETQYF. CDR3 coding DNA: TGTGCCAGTAAGGCAGGGACTAGCGGGAGGTCAGGAGAGACCCAGTACTTC.

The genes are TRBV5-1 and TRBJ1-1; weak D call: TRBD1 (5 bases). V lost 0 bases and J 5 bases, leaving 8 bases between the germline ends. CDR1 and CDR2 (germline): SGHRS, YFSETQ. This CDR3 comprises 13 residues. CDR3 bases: TGCGCCAGCAGCTTGGACGGGGGGACTGAAGCTTTCTTT. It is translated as CASSLDGGTEAFF.

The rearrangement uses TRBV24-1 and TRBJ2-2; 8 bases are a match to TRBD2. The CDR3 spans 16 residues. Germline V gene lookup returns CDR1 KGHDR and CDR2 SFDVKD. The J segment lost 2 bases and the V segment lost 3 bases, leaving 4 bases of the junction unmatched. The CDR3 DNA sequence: TGTGCCACCAGTGATATCGCGGGAGGCAACACCGGGGAGCTGTTTTTT. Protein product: CATSDIAGGNTGELFF.

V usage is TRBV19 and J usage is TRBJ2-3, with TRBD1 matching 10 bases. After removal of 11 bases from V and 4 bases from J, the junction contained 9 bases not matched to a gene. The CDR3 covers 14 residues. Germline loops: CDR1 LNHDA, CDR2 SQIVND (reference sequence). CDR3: CALLGTGDADTQYF. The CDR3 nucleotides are TGTGCCTTATTAGGGACAGGGGACGCAGATACGCAGTATTTT.

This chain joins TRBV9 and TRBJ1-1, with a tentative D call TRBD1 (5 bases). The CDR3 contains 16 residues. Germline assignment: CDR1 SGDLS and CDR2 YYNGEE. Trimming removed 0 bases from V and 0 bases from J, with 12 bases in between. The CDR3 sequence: CASSVVQGWVNTEAFF. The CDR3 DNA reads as TGTGCCAGCAGCGTAGTTCAGGGCTGGGTGAACACTGAAGCTTTCTTT.

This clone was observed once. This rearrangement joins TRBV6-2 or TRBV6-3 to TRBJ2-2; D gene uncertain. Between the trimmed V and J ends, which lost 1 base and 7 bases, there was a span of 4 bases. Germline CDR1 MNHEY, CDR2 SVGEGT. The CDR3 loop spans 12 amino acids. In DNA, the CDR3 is TGTGCCAGCAGTTACTTGTACGGGGAGCTGTTTTTT. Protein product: CASSYLYGELFF.

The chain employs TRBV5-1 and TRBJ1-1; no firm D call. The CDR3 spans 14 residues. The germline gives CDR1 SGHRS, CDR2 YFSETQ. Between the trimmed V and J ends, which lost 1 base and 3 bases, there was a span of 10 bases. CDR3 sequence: CASSLIGRDTEAFF. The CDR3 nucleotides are TGCGCCAGCAGCTTGATAGGGCGTGACACTGAAGCTTTCTTT.

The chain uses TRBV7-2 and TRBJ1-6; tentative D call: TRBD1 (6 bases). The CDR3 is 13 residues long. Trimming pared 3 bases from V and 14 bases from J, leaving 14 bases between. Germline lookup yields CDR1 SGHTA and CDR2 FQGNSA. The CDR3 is CASSFKGGIALHF. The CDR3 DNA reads TGTGCCAGCAGCTTTAAGGGGGGTATAGCCCTCCACTTT.

The CDR3, as DNA: TGCGCCAGCAGCCAAGATATCGCTCTCCTTAGGGATAATTCACCCCTCCACTTT. It translates to CASSQDIALLRDNSPLHF. The V gene is TRBV4-1, the J gene TRBJ1-6; D not resolved. Germline V gives CDR1 MGHRA, CDR2 YSYEKL. Trimming left V 0 bases short and J 5 bases short, with 17 bases between. This CDR3 contains 18 residues.

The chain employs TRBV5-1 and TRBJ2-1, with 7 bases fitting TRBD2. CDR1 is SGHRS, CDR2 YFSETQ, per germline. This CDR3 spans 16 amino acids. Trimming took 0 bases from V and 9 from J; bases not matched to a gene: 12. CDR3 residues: CASSLAVTSEYGEQFF. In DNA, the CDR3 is TGCGCCAGCAGCTTGGCCGTCACTAGCGAGTACGGTGAGCAGTTCTTC.

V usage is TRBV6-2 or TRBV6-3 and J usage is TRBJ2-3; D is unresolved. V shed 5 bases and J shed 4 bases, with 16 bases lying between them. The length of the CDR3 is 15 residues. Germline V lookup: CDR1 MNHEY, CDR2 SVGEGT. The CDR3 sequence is CASSPGPSGADTQYF. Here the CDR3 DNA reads TGTGCCAGCAGTCCCGGACCGTCTGGCGCAGATACGCAGTATTTT.